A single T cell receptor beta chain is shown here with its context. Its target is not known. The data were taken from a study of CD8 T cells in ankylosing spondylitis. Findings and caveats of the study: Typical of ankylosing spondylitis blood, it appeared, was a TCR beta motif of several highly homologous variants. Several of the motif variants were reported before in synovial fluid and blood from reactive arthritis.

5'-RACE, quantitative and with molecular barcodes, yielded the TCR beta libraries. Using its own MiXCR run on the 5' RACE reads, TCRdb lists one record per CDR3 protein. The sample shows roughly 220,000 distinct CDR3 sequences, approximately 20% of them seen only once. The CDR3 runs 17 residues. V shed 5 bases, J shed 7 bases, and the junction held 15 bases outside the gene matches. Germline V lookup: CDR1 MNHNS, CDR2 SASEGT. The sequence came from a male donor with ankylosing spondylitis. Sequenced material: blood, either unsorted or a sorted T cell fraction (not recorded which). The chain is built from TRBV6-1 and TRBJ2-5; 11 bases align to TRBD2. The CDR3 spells CASSKGLAAKRVGTQYF. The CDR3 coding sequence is TGTGCCAGCAGTAAGGGACTAGCGGCTAAAAGAGTAGGGACCCAGTACTTC.